Here is one T cell receptor (beta chain) with its context. No cognate antigen has been identified for it. Base-call qualities are not available, and no considerably larger clone is one nucleotide away. The germline V gene yields MNHEY for CDR1 and SVGEGT for CDR2. Taken from cysteine to phenylalanine, the CDR3 has 15 residues. The entry retains the CDR3 DNA only, 45 bases that are in frame from base 1. V gives up 5 bases and J gives up 0 bases, and the segment between their germline ends measures 10 bases. This record belongs to a study of blood T cell repertoires in COVID-19 (TCRdb year 2020). Study-wide context: Samples covering the acute and convalescent phases of COVID-19 were provided by collaborators in the United States, Italy and Spain. Sample metadata almost always included a de-identified subject ID, COVID-19 status, age in years and sex. The material from the prospective study consisted of cDNA or gDNA derived from T cells, B-cell-depleted T cells, or PBMCs. HLA class I and class II types, where available, came from metadata supplied by the sample provider rather than from assay-based typing. Deeply sampled blood TCRbeta repertoires from subjects exposed to, actively infected with, or recovered from COVID-19 were included in the dataset. The repertoires were released in a freely available public database meant as a resource for research on the immune response to SARS-CoV-2. The samples were drawn from the first 160 participants of the ongoing ImmuneRACE study and from 950 to 1,500 subjects provided by 6 global collaborators. The full study reports these points: Clinical and demographic metadata were provided uncurated, with the amount varying by source and participant.

Collaborating institutions collected whole blood in K2EDTA tubes following their own protocols. Collaborator samples were shipped for TCRbeta analysis as frozen whole blood, isolated PBMCs, or DNA extracted from either sample type. TCRbeta CDR3 regions were amplified from genomic DNA using the immunoSEQ Assay, a bias-controlled multiplex PCR. The study's processing was this. Within the assay, amplification of reference gene primers was used to estimate how many nucleated cells each sample contained. To quantify the absolute abundance of each unique TCRbeta CDR3 rearrangement, sequence reads were collapsed and filtered. For each sample, productive Simpson clonality was calculated by taking the square root of Simpson's diversity index across productive rearrangements. TCRdb provides this immuneACCESS table in a form limited to in-frame rearrangements. Some clones are lacking; in checked studies, under half of them reflect an unresolved V gene, and why the rest are absent is not known. From that table come the V and J calls and clone size; the DNA was used to work out D and trimming. The sample table shows 250,000 or so clones, and 86% are seen once. Over 9% of the sample is in the top ten clones.

The specimen was peripheral blood. The chain is encoded by TRBV6-2 or TRBV6-3 joined to TRBJ2-2; the D gene is possibly TRBD1, with 6 bases matching. The receptor comes from a man at least 80 years old with acute or convalescent COVID-19. CDR3 protein: CASSLQGANTGELFF. The DNA is TGTGCCAGCAGTCTACAGGGCGCGAACACCGGGGAGCTGTTTTTT.